A single sample is the source of the 6 T cell receptor beta chains below, sequenced in a study of blood T cell repertoires in COVID-19 (dated by TCRdb to about 2020). The method was the immunoSEQ multiplex PCR assay. The immuneACCESS repertoire file appears here via TCRdb, limited to in-frame rearrangements. These files lack a portion of the clones; in checked studies, under half of the deficit traces to unresolved V genes, and the cause of the others is not known. This sample comprises fewer than 350,000 clones, roughly 87% of them detected only once. Roughly 8.9% of the sample is taken by the ten largest. The specimen sequenced was peripheral blood. Receptor source: a man younger than 45 with COVID-19, enrolled during active disease.

The chain uses TRBV6-5 and TRBJ2-7; unclear D gene. Germline-derived CDR1 and CDR2 are MNHEY and SVGAGI. Trimming stripped 6 bases from V and 2 bases from J, with 14 bases between. This CDR3 has 14 amino acids. CDR3 residues: CASSLFSSTYEQYF. CDR3 coding DNA: TGTGCCAGCAGCCTATTCTCATCAACCTACGAGCAGTACTTC.

The chain employs TRBV6-6 and TRBJ1-1; D uncertain. The germline V and J ends were trimmed by 2 bases and 5 bases, with 9 bases remaining between them. Germline V lookup: CDR1 MNHNY, CDR2 SVGAGI (reference sequence). This CDR3 has 13 amino acids. In DNA form, the CDR3 reads TGTGCCAGCAGTTACAATTCCAAAACTGAAGCTTTCTTT. This translates into CASSYNSKTEAFF.

CDR3 sequence: CATSDAGQHSYEQYF. CDR3 in DNA: TGTGCCACCAGTGACGCGGGACAGCACTCCTACGAGCAGTACTTC. The gene calls are TRBV24-1 and TRBJ2-7; D might be TRBD1 (7 bases). Germline-derived CDR1 and CDR2 are KGHDR and SFDVKD. V dropped 4 bases and J dropped 0 bases, with 12 bases sitting between them. The CDR3 is 15 amino acids.

V gene TRBV5-5 combines with J gene TRBJ1-5, with D possibly matching TRBD1 (6 bases). The CDR3 has 15 amino acids. Germline values: CDR1 SGHKS, CDR2 YYEKEE (reference sequence). Trimming shortened V by 1 base and J by 7 bases, and 15 bases separated the two germline ends. CDR3: CASSLSSQGRQPQHF. The CDR3 bases are TGTGCCAGCAGCTTGTCGTCACAGGGCAGACAGCCCCAGCATTTT.

This sequence joins TRBV3-1 (or the pseudogene TRBV3-2) and TRBJ1-2, with 8 bases matching TRBD1. The V and J ends lost 0 bases and 6 bases, in that order; junction bases with no gene match: 9. Germline V lookup: CDR1 LGHDT, CDR2 YNNKEL (reference sequence). CDR3 length equals 16 residues. CDR3 in DNA: TGTGCCAGCAGCCAAGAAGGGACAGGCCCTCGGGATGGCTACACCTTC. Its protein product is CASSQEGTGPRDGYTF.

This chain joins TRBV5-1 and TRBJ2-3; 9 positions match TRBD1. The length of the CDR3 is 16 residues. V shed 5 bases and J 6 bases; nucleotides not matched to a gene: 13. The germline V gene has CDR1 SGHRS and CDR2 YFSETQ. CDR3 sequence: CASSGHRGRFVDTQYF. In DNA form, the CDR3 reads TGCGCCAGCAGTGGCCACAGGGGGCGCTTCGTGGATACGCAGTATTTT.